The clone carrying this T cell receptor beta chain was counted only a few times. CDR1 and CDR2 from the germline V gene are MNHEY and SVGAGI. Trimming removed 0 bases from V and 7 bases from J, with 4 bases in between. The CDR3 consists of 12 residues. These data are taken from a study of T cell repertoires in cytomegalovirus infection. TCRdb recomputed calls from the reads with MiXCR, one row per CDR3 protein. The data show 400,000 or so distinct CDR3 sequences, around a sixth seen once. The receptor's source is a human donor in good health (CMV status not recorded). Some clones in this sample may be carry-over from other donors' samples. The sample comprised PBMCs. The genes are TRBV6-5 and TRBJ2-1, with D uncertain. DNA for the CDR3: TGTGCCAGCAGTTACTCGGGAAATGAGCAGTTCTTC. As protein: CASSYSGNEQFF.